This TCR beta chain was found in a study of response to subunit inactivated influenza vaccine. Study-wide points: Authors suggested each seasonal influenza vaccination recruits few new T cells.

This clonotype has more than one count but fewer than ten. Its antigen is unknown. V was trimmed by 4 bases and J by 2 bases, leaving 17 bases between them. The CDR3 extends over 16 amino acids. TCRdb analysed the RT-PCR reads with MiXCR anew, one entry per CDR3 protein. The sample has 500,000 or so distinct CDR3 sequences; approximately 17% are singletons. The chain carries TRBV12-3 or TRBV12-4 and TRBJ1-2; a possible D gene is TRBD1 (6 bases). Sequenced material: CD4+ T cells sorted from PBMCs, taken about 24 months after vaccination. This receptor was identified in a man between 50 and 70 years old who received an inactivated influenza vaccine. CDR3 coding DNA: TGTGCCAGCAGTTCCTCCCCAGGGAGGGGGAACTATGGCTACACCTTC. This gives the protein CASSSSPGRGNYGYTF.